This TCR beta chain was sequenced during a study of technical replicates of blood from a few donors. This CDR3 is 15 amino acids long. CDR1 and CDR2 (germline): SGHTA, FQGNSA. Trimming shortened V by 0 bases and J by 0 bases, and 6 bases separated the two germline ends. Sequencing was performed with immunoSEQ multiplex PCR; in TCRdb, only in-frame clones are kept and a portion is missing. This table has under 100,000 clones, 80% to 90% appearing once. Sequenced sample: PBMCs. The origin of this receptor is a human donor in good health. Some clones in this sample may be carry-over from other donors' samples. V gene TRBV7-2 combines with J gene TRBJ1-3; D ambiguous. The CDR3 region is CASSLARLSGNTIYF. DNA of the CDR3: TGTGCCAGCAGCTTAGCGAGACTCTCTGGAAACACCATATATTTT.